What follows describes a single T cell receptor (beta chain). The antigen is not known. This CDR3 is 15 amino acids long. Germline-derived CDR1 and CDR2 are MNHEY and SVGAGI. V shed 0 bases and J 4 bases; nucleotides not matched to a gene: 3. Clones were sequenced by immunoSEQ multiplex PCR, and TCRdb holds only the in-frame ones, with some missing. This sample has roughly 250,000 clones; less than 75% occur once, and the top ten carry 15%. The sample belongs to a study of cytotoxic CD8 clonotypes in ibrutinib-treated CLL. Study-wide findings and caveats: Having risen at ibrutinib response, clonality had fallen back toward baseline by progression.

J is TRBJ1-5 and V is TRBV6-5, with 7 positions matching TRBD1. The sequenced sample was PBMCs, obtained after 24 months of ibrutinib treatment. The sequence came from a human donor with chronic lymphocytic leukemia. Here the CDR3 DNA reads TGTGCCAGCAGTTACTCGGCCAGGGGGAATCAGCCCCAGCATTTT. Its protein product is CASSYSARGNQPQHF.